This T cell receptor beta chain was identified in a study of T cell repertoires in cytomegalovirus infection. This clonotype was recorded many times. TCRdb reprocessed the reads with MiXCR, giving one entry per CDR3 protein. The data show hundreds of thousands of distinct CDR3 sequences, about 8.8% seen once. Trimming removed 0 bases from V and 2 bases from J, with 8 bases in between. Germline V gene lookup returns CDR1 SGHTA and CDR2 FQGNSA. This CDR3 has 15 amino acids. This sequence joins TRBV7-2 and TRBJ1-3; D is unclear. The receptor was isolated from a human donor in good health (CMV status not recorded). Some clones in this sample may be carry-over from other donors' samples. Material for sequencing was PBMCs. The CDR3 here is CASSLALGTGNTIYF. The DNA of the CDR3 is TGTGCCAGCAGCTTAGCGCTAGGGACTGGAAACACCATATATTTT.